This is a list of T cell receptor beta chains from one sample in a study of early T cells in non-severe SARS-CoV-2 infection. TCRdb recomputed calls from the 5' RACE reads with MiXCR, one row per CDR3 protein. The sample has roughly 34,000 distinct CDR3 sequences; approximately 6.6% are singletons. The material sequenced was whole blood, taken at baseline. These receptors were collected from an adult who was a healthcare worker with PCR-confirmed SARS-CoV-2 infection or an uninfected control (not recorded which). Each CDR3 is given with its conserved first and last residue. Fields, in order: V gene, J gene, CDR3 length, CDR3 protein.

v_gene: TRBV12-3/TRBV12-4; j_gene: TRBJ1-4; len: 15; CDR3aa: CASSLSPGTNEKLFF
v_gene: TRBV19; j_gene: TRBJ1-2; len: 15; CDR3aa: CATALLGGTEAGYTF
v_gene: TRBV11-3; j_gene: TRBJ2-3; len: 15; CDR3aa: CASSSGQFDTDTQYF
v_gene: TRBV29-1; j_gene: TRBJ2-4; len: 20; CDR3aa: CSVLPGQGFNPGVGKNIQYF
v_gene: TRBV2; j_gene: TRBJ2-1; len: 13; CDR3aa: CASSGDPAVEQFF
v_gene: TRBV6-5; j_gene: TRBJ1-2; len: 13; CDR3aa: CASSVQGWDGYTF
v_gene: TRBV12-3/TRBV12-4; j_gene: TRBJ2-4; len: 16; CDR3aa: CASRSSSGTYKNIQYF
v_gene: TRBV5-1; j_gene: TRBJ2-1; len: 16; CDR3aa: CASSRLVTSGTNEQFF
v_gene: TRBV28; j_gene: TRBJ2-7; len: 14; CDR3aa: CASRGSGGTYEQYF
v_gene: TRBV6-2/TRBV6-3; j_gene: TRBJ2-7; len: 12; CDR3aa: CASVSGNLRQYF
v_gene: TRBV29-1; j_gene: TRBJ2-7; len: 12; CDR3aa: CSVAGGPYEQYF
v_gene: TRBV4-3; j_gene: TRBJ2-3; len: 16; CDR3aa: CASSQEVAGPTNTQYF
v_gene: TRBV18; j_gene: TRBJ1-1; len: 13; CDR3aa: CASSPNMNTEAFF
v_gene: TRBV19; j_gene: TRBJ1-1; len: 13; CDR3aa: CASATDRDTEAFF
v_gene: TRBV20-1; j_gene: TRBJ2-7; len: 13; CDR3aa: CSARGGTKSEQYF
v_gene: TRBV6-6; j_gene: TRBJ2-3; len: 14; CDR3aa: CASMPSGTADTQYF
v_gene: TRBV7-9; j_gene: TRBJ2-1; len: 12; CDR3aa: CASSSRQHEQFF
v_gene: TRBV19; j_gene: TRBJ2-7; len: 16; CDR3aa: CASTSRQAGGTYEQYF
v_gene: TRBV20-1; j_gene: TRBJ2-3; len: 14; CDR3aa: CSAQHRGHTDTQYF
v_gene: TRBV9; j_gene: TRBJ1-4; len: 15; CDR3aa: CASSPRTLSNEKLFF
v_gene: TRBV20-1; j_gene: TRBJ2-1; len: 15; CDR3aa: CSANKLAASYNEQFF